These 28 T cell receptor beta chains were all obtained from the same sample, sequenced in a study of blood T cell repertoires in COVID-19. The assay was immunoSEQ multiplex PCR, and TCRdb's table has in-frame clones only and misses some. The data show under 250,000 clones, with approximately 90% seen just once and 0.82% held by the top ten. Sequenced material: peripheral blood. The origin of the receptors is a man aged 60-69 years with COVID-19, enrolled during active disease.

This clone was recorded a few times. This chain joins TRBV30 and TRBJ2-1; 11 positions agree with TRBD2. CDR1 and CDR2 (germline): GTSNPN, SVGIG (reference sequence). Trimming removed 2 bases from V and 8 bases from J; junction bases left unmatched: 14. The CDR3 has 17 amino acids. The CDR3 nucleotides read TGTGCCTGGAGTCAAACGAGGACTAGCGGGTATATGGATGAGCAGTTCTTC. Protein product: CAWSQTRTSGYMDEQFF.

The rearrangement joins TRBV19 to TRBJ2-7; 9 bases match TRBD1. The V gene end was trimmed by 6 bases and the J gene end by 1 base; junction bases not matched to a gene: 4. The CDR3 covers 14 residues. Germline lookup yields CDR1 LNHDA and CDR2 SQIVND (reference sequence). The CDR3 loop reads CASRKDRGSYEQYF. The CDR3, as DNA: TGTGCCAGTAGGAAGGACAGGGGATCCTACGAGCAGTACTTC.

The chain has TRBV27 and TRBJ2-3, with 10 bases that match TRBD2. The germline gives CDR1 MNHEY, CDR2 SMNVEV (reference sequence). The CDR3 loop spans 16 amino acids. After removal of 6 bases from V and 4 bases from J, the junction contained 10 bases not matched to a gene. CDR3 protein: CASRASPGLASDTQYF. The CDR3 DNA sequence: TGTGCCAGCAGAGCATCCCCGGGACTAGCGTCAGATACGCAGTATTTT.

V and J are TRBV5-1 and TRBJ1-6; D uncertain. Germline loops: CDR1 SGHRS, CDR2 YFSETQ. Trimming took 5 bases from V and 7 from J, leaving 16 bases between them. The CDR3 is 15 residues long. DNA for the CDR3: TGCGCCAGCAGTAGGGAGGGCTCGACCAATTCACCCCTCCACTTT. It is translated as CASSREGSTNSPLHF. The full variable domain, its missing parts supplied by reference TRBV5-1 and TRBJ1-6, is KAGVTQTPRYLIKTRGQQVTLSCSPISGHRSVSWYQQTPGQGLQFLFEYFSETQRNKGNFPGRFSGRQFSNSRSEMNVSTLELGDSALYLCASSREGSTNSPLHFGNGTRLTVT.

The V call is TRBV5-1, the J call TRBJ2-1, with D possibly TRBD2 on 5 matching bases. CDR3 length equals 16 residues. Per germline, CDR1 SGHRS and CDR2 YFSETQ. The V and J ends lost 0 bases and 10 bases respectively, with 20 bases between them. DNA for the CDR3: TGCGCCAGCAGCTTGGAGGCCACCGTGGGGAGACGGGAGCAGTTCTTC. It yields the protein CASSLEATVGRREQFF.

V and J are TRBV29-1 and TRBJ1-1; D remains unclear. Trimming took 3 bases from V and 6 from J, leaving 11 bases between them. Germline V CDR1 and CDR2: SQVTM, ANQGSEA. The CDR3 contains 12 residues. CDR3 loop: CSVEIRFAEAFF. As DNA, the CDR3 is TGCAGCGTTGAGATCCGGTTCGCTGAAGCTTTCTTT.

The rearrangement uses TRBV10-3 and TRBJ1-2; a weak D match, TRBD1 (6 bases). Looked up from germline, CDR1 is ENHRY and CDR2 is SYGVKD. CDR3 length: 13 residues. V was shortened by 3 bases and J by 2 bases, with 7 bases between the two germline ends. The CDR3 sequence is CAISEGQNYGYTF. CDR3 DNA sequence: TGTGCCATCAGTGAAGGACAGAACTATGGCTACACCTTC.

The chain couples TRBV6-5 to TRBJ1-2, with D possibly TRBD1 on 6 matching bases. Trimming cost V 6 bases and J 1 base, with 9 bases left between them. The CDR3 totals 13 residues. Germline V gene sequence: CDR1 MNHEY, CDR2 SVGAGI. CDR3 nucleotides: TGTGCCAGCAGCCTGGACAGTAACTATGGCTACACCTTC. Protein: CASSLDSNYGYTF.

CDR3 in amino acids: CASSPLAGQGPKTQYF. In nucleotides, the CDR3 is TGTGCCAGCAGCCCCCTGGCGGGACAGGGTCCGAAGACCCAGTACTTC. The V and J genes are TRBV7-8 and TRBJ2-5, with 9 bases fitting TRBD1. The CDR3 covers 16 residues. J was trimmed by 6 bases and V by 5 bases; bases with no gene match: 13. From germline, CDR1 is SGHVS and CDR2 FQNEAQ.

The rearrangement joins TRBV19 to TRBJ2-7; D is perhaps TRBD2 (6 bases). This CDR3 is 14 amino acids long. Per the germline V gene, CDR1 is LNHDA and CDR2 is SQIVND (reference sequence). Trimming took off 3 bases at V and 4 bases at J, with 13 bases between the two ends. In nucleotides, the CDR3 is TGTGCCAGTAGTATTATTAGCGGACCTTACGAGCAGTACTTC. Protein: CASSIISGPYEQYF. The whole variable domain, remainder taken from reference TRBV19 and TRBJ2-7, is DGGITQSPKYLFRKEGQNVTLSCEQNLNHDAMYWYRQDPGQGLRLIYYSQIVNDFQKGDIAEGYSVSREKKESFPLTVTSAQKNPTAFYLCASSIISGPYEQYFGPGTRLTVT.

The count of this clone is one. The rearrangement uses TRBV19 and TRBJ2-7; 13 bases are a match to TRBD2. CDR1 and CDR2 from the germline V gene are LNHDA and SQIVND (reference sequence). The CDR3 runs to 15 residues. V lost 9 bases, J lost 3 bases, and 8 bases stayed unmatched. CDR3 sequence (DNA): TGTGCCAGCTCCGGGACTAGCGGGGTCGGCTACGAGCAGTACTTC. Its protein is CASSGTSGVGYEQYF. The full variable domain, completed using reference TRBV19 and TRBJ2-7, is DGGITQSPKYLFRKEGQNVTLSCEQNLNHDAMYWYRQDPGQGLRLIYYSQIVNDFQKGDIAEGYSVSREKKESFPLTVTSAQKNPTAFYLCASSGTSGVGYEQYFGPGTRLTVT.

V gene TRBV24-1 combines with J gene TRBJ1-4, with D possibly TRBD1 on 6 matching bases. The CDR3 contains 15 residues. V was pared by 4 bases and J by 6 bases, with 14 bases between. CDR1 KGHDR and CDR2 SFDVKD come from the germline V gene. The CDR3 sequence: CATSDPNRDHEKLFF. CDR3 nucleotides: TGTGCCACCAGTGACCCCAACAGGGACCATGAAAAACTGTTTTTT.

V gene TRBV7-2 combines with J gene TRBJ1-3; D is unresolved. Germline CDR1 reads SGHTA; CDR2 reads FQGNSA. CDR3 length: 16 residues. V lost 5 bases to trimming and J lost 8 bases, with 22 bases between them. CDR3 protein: CASSPRRTLRGDTIYF. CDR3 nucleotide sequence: TGTGCCAGCAGCCCCCGGCGGACTCTCCGCGGGGACACCATATATTTT.

CDR3 amino acids: CASARSRTGTEAFF. The CDR3 coding sequence is TGTGCCAGCGCCAGGTCCCGGACAGGTACTGAAGCTTTCTTT. The chain joins TRBV25-1 to TRBJ1-1; 7 nucleotides line up with TRBD1. This CDR3 contains 14 residues. CDR1 is MGHDK and CDR2 is SYGVNS in the germline V gene. V lost 8 bases to trimming and J lost 5 bases; unmatched junction nucleotides: 11.

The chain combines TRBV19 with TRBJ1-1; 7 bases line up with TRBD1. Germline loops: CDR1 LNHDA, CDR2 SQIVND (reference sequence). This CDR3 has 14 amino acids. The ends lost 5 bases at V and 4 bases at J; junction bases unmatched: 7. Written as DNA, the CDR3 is TGTGCCAGTAGTTTGACAGGGCTCGGCACTGAAGCTTTCTTT. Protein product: CASSLTGLGTEAFF.

As DNA, the CDR3 is TGTGCCAGCAGGGCGGCCCGGGACAGGAGGAATGAAAAACTGTTTTTT. This sequence encodes CASRAARDRRNEKLFF. The V gene is TRBV6-6, the J gene TRBJ1-4; TRBD1 aligns across 8 bases. After removal of 6 bases from V and 5 bases from J, the junction contained 11 bases not matched to a gene. The CDR3 loop spans 16 amino acids. Germline CDR1 and CDR2: MNHNY and SVGAGI (reference sequence).

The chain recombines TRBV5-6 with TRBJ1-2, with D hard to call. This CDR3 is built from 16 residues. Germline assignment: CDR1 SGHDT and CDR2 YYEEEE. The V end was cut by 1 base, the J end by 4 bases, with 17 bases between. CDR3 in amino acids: CASSLSEAALGYGYTF. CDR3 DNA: TGTGCCAGCAGCTTGTCGGAGGCAGCCTTGGGCTATGGCTACACCTTC.

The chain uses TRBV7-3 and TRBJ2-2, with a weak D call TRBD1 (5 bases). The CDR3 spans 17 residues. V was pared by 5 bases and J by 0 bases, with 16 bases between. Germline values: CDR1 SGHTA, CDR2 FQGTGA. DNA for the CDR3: TGTGCCAGCAGCCTGGTGGCAGGGCTGGCGAACACCGGGGAGCTGTTTTTT. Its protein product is CASSLVAGLANTGELFF.

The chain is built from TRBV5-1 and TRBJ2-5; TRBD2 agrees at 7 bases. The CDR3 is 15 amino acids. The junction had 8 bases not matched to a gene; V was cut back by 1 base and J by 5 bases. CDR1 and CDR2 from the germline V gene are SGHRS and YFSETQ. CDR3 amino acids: CASSLTRPGGETQYF. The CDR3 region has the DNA TGCGCCAGCAGCTTGACAAGACCCGGGGGGGAGACCCAGTACTTC.

As DNA, the CDR3 is TGTGCCAGCTCACCAAGCGGGGCTAGCACAGATACGCAGTATTTT. This encodes CASSPSGASTDTQYF. J is TRBJ2-3 and V is TRBV18; 7 positions match TRBD2. Germline loops: CDR1 KGHSH, CDR2 LQKENI. The V segment lost 2 bases and the J segment 0 bases; nucleotides outside the gene matches: 2. The length of the CDR3 is 15 residues.

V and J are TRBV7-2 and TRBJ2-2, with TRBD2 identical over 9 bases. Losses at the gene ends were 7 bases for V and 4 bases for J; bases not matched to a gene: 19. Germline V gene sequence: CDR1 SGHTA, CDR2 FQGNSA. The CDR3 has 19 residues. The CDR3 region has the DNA TGTGCCAGCACCTCCCGGGTGGGTAGCGGGAGACGTGGCACCGGGGAGCTGTTTTTT. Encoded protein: CASTSRVGSGRRGTGELFF.

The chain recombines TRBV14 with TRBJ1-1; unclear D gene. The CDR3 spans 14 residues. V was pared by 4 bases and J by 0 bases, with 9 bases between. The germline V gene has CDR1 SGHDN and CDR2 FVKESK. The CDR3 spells CASSPSQLNTEAFF. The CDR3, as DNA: TGTGCCAGCAGCCCATCACAGCTGAACACTGAAGCTTTCTTT.

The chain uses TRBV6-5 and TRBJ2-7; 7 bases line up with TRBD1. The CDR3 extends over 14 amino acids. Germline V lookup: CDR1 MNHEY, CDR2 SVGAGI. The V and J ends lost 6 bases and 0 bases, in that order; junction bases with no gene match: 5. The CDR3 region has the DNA TGTGCCAGCAGCGGGACAGCCACCTCCTACGAGCAGTACTTC. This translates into CASSGTATSYEQYF.

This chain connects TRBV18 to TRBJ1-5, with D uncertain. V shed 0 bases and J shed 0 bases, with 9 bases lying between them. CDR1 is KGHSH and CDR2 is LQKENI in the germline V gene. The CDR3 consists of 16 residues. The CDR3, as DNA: TGTGCCAGCTCACCACCTGGAGTTATTAGCAATCAGCCCCAGCATTTT. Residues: CASSPPGVISNQPQHF.

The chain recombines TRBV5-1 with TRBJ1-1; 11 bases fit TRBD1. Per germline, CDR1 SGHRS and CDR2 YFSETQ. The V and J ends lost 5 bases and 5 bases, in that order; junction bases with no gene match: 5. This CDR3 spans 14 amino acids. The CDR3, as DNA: TGCGCCAGCAGTTCGGACAGGGGGCCGACTGAAGCTTTCTTT. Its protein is CASSSDRGPTEAFF.

The CDR3 DNA sequence: TGTGCCAGCAGCGTAGTAGGGGCAGGGGGCAATGAGCAGTTCTTC. This sequence encodes CASSVVGAGGNEQFF. This chain uses TRBV9 with TRBJ2-1, with 7 bases matching TRBD1. Germline V gene lookup returns CDR1 SGDLS and CDR2 YYNGEE. The CDR3 is 15 amino acids. The J segment lost 6 bases and the V segment lost 0 bases, leaving 6 bases of the junction unmatched.

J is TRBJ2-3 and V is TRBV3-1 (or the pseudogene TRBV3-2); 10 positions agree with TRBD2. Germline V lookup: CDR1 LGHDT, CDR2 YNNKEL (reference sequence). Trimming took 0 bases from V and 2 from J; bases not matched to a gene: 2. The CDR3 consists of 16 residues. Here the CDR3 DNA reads TGTGCCAGCAGCCAAGATGGACTAGCGGACACAGATACGCAGTATTTT. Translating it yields CASSQDGLADTDTQYF.

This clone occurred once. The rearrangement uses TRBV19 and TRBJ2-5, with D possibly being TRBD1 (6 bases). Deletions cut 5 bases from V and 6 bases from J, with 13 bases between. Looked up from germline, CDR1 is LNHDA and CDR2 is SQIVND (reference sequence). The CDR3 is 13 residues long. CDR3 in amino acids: CASSPSGVKTQYF. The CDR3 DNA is TGTGCCAGTAGTCCATCAGGGGTTAAGACCCAGTACTTC. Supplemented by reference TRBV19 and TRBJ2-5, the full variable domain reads DGGITQSPKYLFRKEGQNVTLSCEQNLNHDAMYWYRQDPGQGLRLIYYSQIVNDFQKGDIAEGYSVSREKKESFPLTVTSAQKNPTAFYLCASSPSGVKTQYFGPGTRLLVL.